One sample yielded the 25 T cell receptor beta chains listed below, sequenced in a study of beta chain features in type 1 diabetes. Study-wide results and caveats: Type 1 diabetes patients had TCRB CDR3s that were shorter (moderately but significantly so) in all four CD4+ subsets.

Since all of the isolated RNA was reverse transcribed, expressed TCRB transcripts were what got sequenced. Sequenced by immunoSEQ multiplex PCR; TCRdb stores in-frame clones only, minus some. The table lists over 300,000 clones, roughly a tenth of them singletons. These receptors have no known antigen. Sequencing used central memory CD4+ T cells from blood. These receptors were taken from a man aged 30 to 45 with type 1 diabetes.

The genes are TRBV27 and TRBJ2-1, with D perhaps given as TRBD1 or TRBD2 (5 bases each). The germline V and J ends were trimmed by 4 bases and 15 bases, with 25 bases remaining between them. Germline-derived CDR1 and CDR2 are MNHEY and SMNVEV (reference sequence). This CDR3 is 15 amino acids long. CDR3 region: CASSSFGTAIPIPFF. CDR3 in DNA: TGTGCCAGCAGTTCCTTTGGGACGGCCATTCCTATTCCGTTCTTC.

This clone has more than one count but fewer than ten. The chain joins TRBV7-2 to TRBJ1-3; D is undetermined. The CDR3 length is 12 residues. CDR1 is SGHTA and CDR2 is FQGNSA in the germline V gene. V dropped 3 bases and J dropped 6 bases, with 6 bases sitting between them. This CDR3 reads CASSFGLNTIYF. CDR3 coding DNA: TGTGCCAGCAGCTTCGGGTTAAACACCATATATTTT.

The gene calls are TRBV6-6 and TRBJ1-5; TRBD1 is a possible D gene (5 bases). Germline CDR1 reads MNHNY; CDR2 reads SVGAGI (reference sequence). CDR3 size: 14 residues. Trimming removed 10 bases from V and 7 bases from J, with 20 bases in between. The CDR3 spells CATHASGLGQPQHF. In DNA form, the CDR3 reads TGTGCCACCCACGCCTCAGGGTTAGGGCAGCCCCAGCATTTT.

The chain recombines TRBV28 with TRBJ2-5; D ambiguous. The length of the CDR3 is 14 residues. Trimming left V 3 bases short and J 5 bases short, with 13 bases between. Germline loops: CDR1 MDHEN, CDR2 SYDVKM. As DNA, the CDR3 is TGTGCCAGCAGTTTCGGACCCGCCGGGGAGACCCAGTACTTC. Translated: CASSFGPAGETQYF.

This clone appeared many times. This chain joins TRBV19 and TRBJ1-6, with 9 bases lining up with TRBD1. From germline, CDR1 is LNHDA and CDR2 SQIVND (reference sequence). The CDR3 runs 15 residues. Trimming at V came to 4 bases and at J to 10 bases, leaving 8 bases not matched to a gene. The CDR3 loop reads CASSTQDRGGSPLHF. CDR3 nucleotide sequence: TGTGCCAGTAGTACGCAGGACAGGGGCGGATCACCCCTCCACTTT.

The chain carries TRBV5-1 and TRBJ1-6; D gene uncertain. CDR3 length equals 13 residues. CDR1 and CDR2 from the germline V gene are SGHRS and YFSETQ. V lost 4 bases and J lost 7, with 9 bases in between. The CDR3 loop is CASSEDSNSPLHF. CDR3 bases: TGCGCCAGCAGCGAGGATTCAAATTCACCCCTCCACTTT.

This clone occurred a few times. The chain carries TRBV18 and TRBJ2-1; 7 nucleotides agree with TRBD2. V was pared by 4 bases and J by 2 bases, with 5 bases of the junction left unmatched. This CDR3 spans 15 amino acids. The V gene's germline CDR1 is KGHSH and CDR2 LQKENI. The CDR3 reads CASSLLADTYNEQFF. The CDR3, as DNA: TGTGCCAGCTCACTTCTAGCGGACACCTACAATGAGCAGTTCTTC.

The V and J genes are TRBV19 and TRBJ2-3; no definite D call. CDR1 and CDR2 (germline): LNHDA, SQIVND (reference sequence). V was cut by 4 bases and J by 8 bases, with 10 bases left in between. The length of the CDR3 is 12 residues. CDR3 nucleotides: TGTGCCAGTAGTAAGGCCCCTGGTACGCAGTATTTT. Translating gives CASSKAPGTQYF.

The chain uses TRBV19 and TRBJ2-2; D not resolved. V lost 8 bases, J lost 1 base, and 8 bases lay in between. Germline CDR1 and CDR2: LNHDA and SQIVND (reference sequence). The CDR3 runs to 13 residues. As DNA, the CDR3 is TGTGCCAGTGCAGAAGAGAACACCGGGGAGCTGTTTTTT. Residues: CASAEENTGELFF.

This clone has more than one count but fewer than ten. The V call is TRBV13, the J call TRBJ2-2; TRBD2 aligns across 11 bases. The CDR3 has 17 amino acids. The germline CDR1 and CDR2 sequences are PRHDT and FYEKMQ (reference sequence). The V segment lost 4 bases and the J segment 3 bases; nucleotides outside the gene matches: 7. CDR3 protein: CASSSLATSGDTGELFF. For the CDR3, the DNA is TGTGCCAGCAGCTCCTTAGCGACTAGCGGGGACACCGGGGAGCTGTTTTTT.

This chain uses TRBV5-6 with TRBJ2-2; D ambiguous. This CDR3 contains 15 residues. Trimming cost V 0 bases and J 2 bases, with 8 bases left between them. In germline, CDR1 is SGHDT, CDR2 YYEEEE. DNA for the CDR3: TGTGCCAGCAGCTTGGCTCAGGATAACACCGGGGAGCTGTTTTTT. It codes for CASSLAQDNTGELFF.

Written as DNA, the CDR3 is TGTGCCAGCAGCCCCAGTACCGAGCAGTACTTC. It codes for CASSPSTEQYF. The rearrangement joins TRBV7-9 to TRBJ2-7; D is uncertain. Trimming removed 5 bases from V and 6 bases from J, with 8 bases in between. The CDR3 has 11 residues. CDR1 SEHNR and CDR2 FQNEAQ come from the germline V gene (reference sequence).

The V gene is TRBV6-5, the J gene TRBJ1-1; D is unresolved. The CDR3 spans 12 residues. The germline V gene encodes CDR1 MNHEY and CDR2 SVGAGI. V was shortened by 3 bases and J by 4 bases, with 6 bases between the two germline ends. The CDR3 sequence: CASSYLSTEAFF. As DNA, the CDR3 is TGTGCCAGCAGTTATCTTAGCACTGAAGCTTTCTTT.

The chain carries TRBV5-6 and TRBJ1-5; possibly TRBD1 for D (5 bases). This CDR3 has 14 amino acids. Germline V gene sequence: CDR1 SGHDT, CDR2 YYEEEE. V dropped 4 bases and J dropped 10 bases, with 18 bases sitting between them. CDR3 sequence (DNA): TGTGCCAGCAGCCAGACCGGGGCCCAGGGACCCCAGCATTTT. Its translation is CASSQTGAQGPQHF.

This clone was seen a few times. The chain uses TRBV7-8 and TRBJ2-3; possible D gene TRBD2, 5 bases. Germline V gene sequence: CDR1 SGHVS, CDR2 FQNEAQ. With 5 bases removed from V and 0 bases from J, the gap between germline ends came to 9 bases. The CDR3 consists of 14 residues. CDR3 in DNA: TGTGCCAGCAGCCGACTACCCAGCACAGATACGCAGTATTTT. Amino acid sequence: CASSRLPSTDTQYF.

The CDR3 sequence is CASSFARRSGYEQYF. Here the CDR3 DNA reads TGTGCCAGCAGCTTTGCCCGCCGTTCCGGCTACGAGCAGTACTTC. This chain links TRBV7-2 with TRBJ2-7; D is undetermined. The germline V gene has CDR1 SGHTA and CDR2 FQGNSA. This CDR3 region has 15 residues. Trimming shortened V by 3 bases and J by 3 bases, and 15 bases separated the two germline ends.

This clone was counted between two and nine times. The chain uses TRBV6-5 and TRBJ1-1, with a weak D call TRBD1 (6 bases). The CDR3 consists of 12 residues. Trimming left V 11 bases short and J 3 bases short, with 13 bases between. The germline V gene encodes CDR1 MNHEY and CDR2 SVGAGI. CDR3 protein: CASGEGDTEAFF. The DNA of the CDR3 is TGTGCCTCAGGGGAGGGGGACACTGAAGCTTTCTTT.

The chain employs TRBV29-1 and TRBJ2-1; 9 bases match TRBD2. Germline V gene data show CDR1 as SQVTM and CDR2 as ANQGSEA. V gave up 3 bases and J gave up 1 base; unmatched junction bases: 4. The CDR3 loop spans 15 amino acids. The CDR3 DNA sequence: TGCAGCGTTGAGAACAGCGGGGGGTCCTACAATGAGCAGTTCTTC. It codes for CSVENSGGSYNEQFF.

This clone was found a few times. The chain employs TRBV19 and TRBJ2-5; D might be TRBD2 (6 bases). V was pared by 0 bases and J by 10 bases, with 12 bases between. Germline V gene lookup returns CDR1 LNHDA and CDR2 SQIVND (reference sequence). The CDR3 is made up of 13 amino acids. The DNA of the CDR3 is TGTGCCAGTAGTATAGAGATTCGGAGGGGCCAGTACTTC. This sequence encodes CASSIEIRRGQYF.

This clone was detected many times. The rearrangement uses TRBV28 and TRBJ1-5; 10 positions match TRBD1. The CDR3 consists of 17 residues. The ends lost 5 bases at V and 0 bases at J; junction bases unmatched: 7. From germline, CDR1 is MDHEN and CDR2 SYDVKM. This chain's CDR3 is CASSVGTGAYSNQPQHF. DNA for the CDR3: TGTGCCAGCAGTGTCGGGACAGGGGCCTATAGCAATCAGCCCCAGCATTTT.

This clone has only a few counts. The V and J genes are TRBV7-8 and TRBJ2-5; 7 bases fit TRBD2. Losses at the gene ends were 8 bases for V and 4 bases for J; bases not matched to a gene: 7. Germline V gene lookup returns CDR1 SGHVS and CDR2 FQNEAQ. This CDR3 is 13 amino acids long. The chain's CDR3 is CASAIGRGETQYF. For the CDR3, the DNA is TGTGCCAGCGCTATAGGGAGGGGAGAGACCCAGTACTTC.

The chain uses TRBV5-1 and TRBJ2-7; 8 bases line up with TRBD1. CDR1 is SGHRS, CDR2 YFSETQ, per germline. The V segment lost 5 bases and the J segment 3 bases; nucleotides outside the gene matches: 4. The CDR3 is made up of 13 amino acids. The CDR3 DNA follows: TGCGCCAGCAGAAAGACAGGGGACTACGAGCAGTACTTC. Protein: CASRKTGDYEQYF.

V gene TRBV2 combines with J gene TRBJ1-5; D uncertain. The CDR3 extends over 13 amino acids. V lost 6 bases to trimming and J lost 3 bases, with 9 bases between them. In germline, CDR1 is SNHLY, CDR2 FYNNEI. Here the CDR3 DNA reads TGTGCCAGCAGAACTGAGGCCAATCAGCCCCAGCATTTT. Its protein is CASRTEANQPQHF.

A few counts support this clone. The gene calls are TRBV5-6 and TRBJ2-5; 12 nucleotides agree with TRBD1. V lost 2 bases and J lost 2; bases outside the gene matches: 4. Germline CDR1 is SGHDT and CDR2 is YYEEEE. The CDR3 consists of 16 residues. The CDR3 protein is CASSFGTGGQQETQYF. In DNA form, the CDR3 reads TGTGCCAGCAGCTTCGGGACAGGGGGCCAGCAAGAGACCCAGTACTTC.

In the case of this clone: Different DNA sequences within this sample yield the same CDR3. J is TRBJ1-6 and V is TRBV6-5; 11 nucleotides match TRBD1. The V and J ends lost 6 bases and 10 bases, in that order; junction bases with no gene match: 5. CDR3 length: 14 residues. The V gene's germline CDR1 is MNHEY and CDR2 SVGAGI. The CDR3 protein is CASSPGQGASPLHF. The CDR3 DNA is TGTGCCAGCAGCCCTGGACAGGGGGCATCACCCCTCCACTTT.